Presented here are 19 T cell receptor beta chains from one specimen sequenced in a study of identical twins. MiXCR, run by TCRdb on the 5' RACE reads, gives a single entry per CDR3 protein. The sample consists of hundreds of thousands of distinct CDR3 sequences, 9% to 15% of them appearing once. These data were also filed under a second study, of yellow fever vaccine responses in identical twins.

Sequencing used CD8+ T cells sorted from blood. Every receptor here comes from a woman between 18 and 30 years old in good health.

A few counts support this clonotype. V and J are TRBV3-1 and TRBJ2-3; 12 bases map to TRBD2. The CDR3 loop spans 16 amino acids. V lost 1 base to trimming and J lost 4 bases; unmatched junction nucleotides: 3. Germline CDR1 is LGHDT and CDR2 is YNNKEL (reference sequence). The CDR3 region has the DNA TGTGCCAGCAGCCAAGCTAGCGGGGGGGCTTCAGATACGCAGTATTTT. Its translation: CASSQASGGASDTQYF.

The chain carries TRBV18 and TRBJ2-3; tentative D call: TRBD2 (5 bases). Trimming shortened V by 3 bases and J by 2 bases, and 15 bases separated the two germline ends. Germline V gene data show CDR1 as KGHSH and CDR2 as LQKENI. There are 16 residues in the CDR3. This CDR3 reads CASSPERAVNTDTQYF. CDR3 coding DNA: TGTGCCAGCTCACCCGAGCGAGCGGTCAACACAGATACGCAGTATTTT.

Only a few counts were recorded for this clonotype. V is TRBV27 and J is TRBJ2-3; D may be TRBD1 or TRBD2 (6 bases each). CDR1 and CDR2 (germline): MNHEY, SMNVEV (reference sequence). The V gene lost 7 bases and the J gene lost 0 bases, with 20 bases spanning the gap. The CDR3 is made up of 17 amino acids. The DNA of the CDR3 is TGTGCCAGCACCACACAGGGACTTAGCCCTAGCACAGATACGCAGTATTTT. It translates to CASTTQGLSPSTDTQYF.

This clonotype has more than one count but fewer than ten. The chain recombines TRBV7-9 with TRBJ2-3, with 10 bases lining up with TRBD2. The V gene end was trimmed by 8 bases and the J gene end by 9 bases; junction bases not matched to a gene: 14. Germline CDR1 and CDR2: SEHNR and FQNEAQ (reference sequence). This CDR3 contains 15 residues. For the CDR3, the DNA is TGTGCCAGCTACGAAGCGGGGGGGCCTTATCGGACGCAGTATTTT. Translation gives CASYEAGGPYRTQYF.

The table lists this clonotype with a few counts. The chain combines TRBV7-9 with TRBJ2-1; no clear D. Germline V gives CDR1 SEHNR, CDR2 FQNEAQ (reference sequence). This CDR3 is 15 amino acids long. V gave up 6 bases and J gave up 3 bases, with 15 bases separating them. CDR3 region: CASRHSMGGYNEQFF. As DNA, the CDR3 is TGTGCCAGCAGGCACAGTATGGGCGGCTACAATGAGCAGTTCTTC.

Of note for this clonotype: One junction end disagrees with the germline gene, perhaps due to a read error. The chain couples TRBV3-1 to TRBJ2-7, with TRBD2 matching 9 bases. Germline loops: CDR1 LGHDT, CDR2 YNNKEL (reference sequence). This CDR3 spans 18 amino acids. Written as DNA, the CDR3 is TGTGCCTGCAGTTTGGATGCGAGCGGGAGGATCAGGTCCAACGAGCAGTACTTC. Residues: CACSLDASGRIRSNEQYF.

This clonotype occurred a few times. The V and J genes are TRBV29-1 and TRBJ2-2; D is ambiguous. Germline V gene sequence: CDR1 SQVTM, CDR2 ANQGSEA. The length of the CDR3 is 13 residues. V was clipped by 5 bases and J by 0 bases, with 7 bases between them. The CDR3 nucleotides read TGCAGCGTTCACGCATCGAACACCGGGGAGCTGTTTTTT. Its translation is CSVHASNTGELFF.

This chain uses TRBV9 with TRBJ2-2, with D tentatively TRBD2 (7 bases). The CDR3 is 14 amino acids. Per the germline V gene, CDR1 is SGDLS and CDR2 is YYNGEE. Trimming removed 3 bases from V and 7 bases from J, with 13 bases in between. CDR3: CASSGTRGHGELFF. Written as DNA, the CDR3 is TGTGCCAGCAGCGGAACGCGGGGGCACGGGGAGCTGTTTTTT. Full variable domain (missing parts from reference TRBV9 and TRBJ2-2): DSGVTQTPKHLITATGQRVTLRCSPRSGDLSVYWYQQSLDQGLQFLIQYYNGEERAKGNILERFSAQQFPDLHSELNLSSLELGDSALYFCASSGTRGHGELFFGEGSRLTVL.

The chain uses TRBV12-3 or TRBV12-4 and TRBJ2-3; TRBD2 matches at 7 bases. Germline trimming cut 5 bases from V and 4 bases from J; bases unmatched to any gene: 6. CDR3 length: 14 residues. DNA of the CDR3: TGTGCCAGCAGTCGAGGACTAGTGTCAGATACGCAGTATTTT. It codes for CASSRGLVSDTQYF.

This clonotype came up many times. Here the CDR3 reads CASSLSWGRGEKLFF. CDR3 nucleotide sequence: TGTGCCAGCAGTCTCAGTTGGGGTAGAGGTGAAAAACTGTTTTTT. The chain is built from TRBV27 and TRBJ1-4; D is undetermined. CDR1 and CDR2 from the germline V gene are MNHEY and SMNVEV (reference sequence). The CDR3 loop spans 15 amino acids. Trimming cost V 5 bases and J 7 bases, with 17 bases left between them.

This clonotype has a handful of counts. The V and J genes are TRBV5-1 and TRBJ2-5; a weak D match, TRBD1 (5 bases). This CDR3 region has 16 residues. Germline loops: CDR1 SGHRS, CDR2 YFSETQ. V lost 4 bases, J lost 0 bases, and 16 bases lay in between. CDR3 in DNA: TGCGCCAGCAGCCGACCTCCGGCAGGGCACCAAGAGACCCAGTACTTC. Translation gives CASSRPPAGHQETQYF.

This chain connects TRBV12-3 or TRBV12-4 to TRBJ2-1; D is possibly TRBD2 (5 bases). The CDR3 runs 14 residues. V was clipped by 3 bases and J by 7 bases, with 13 bases between them. CDR3 bases: TGTGCCAGCAGTTTGTTACTAGGCAGGAATGAGCAGTTCTTC. Its translation: CASSLLLGRNEQFF.

The chain couples TRBV12-3 or TRBV12-4 to TRBJ1-1; TRBD1 might be the D (6 bases). V lost 5 bases and J lost 7, with 8 bases in between. This CDR3 contains 11 residues. CDR3 sequence reads: CASSRQDEAFF. The DNA of the CDR3 is TGTGCCAGCAGTAGACAGGATGAAGCTTTCTTT.

This clonotype was seen ten or more times. The chain couples TRBV4-1 to TRBJ2-1; no definite D call. Germline CDR1 and CDR2: MGHRA and YSYEKL. Deletions cut 0 bases from V and 3 bases from J, with 3 bases between. The CDR3 totals 13 residues. The chain's CDR3 is CASSQEDYNEQFF. The CDR3, as DNA: TGCGCCAGCAGCCAAGAAGACTACAATGAGCAGTTCTTC.

CDR3 protein: CASSTTYTYEQYF. CDR3 DNA: TGTGCCAGCAGTACCACTTACACATACGAGCAGTACTTC. This sequence joins TRBV12-3 or TRBV12-4 and TRBJ2-7; D is unresolved. Deletions cut 5 bases from V and 4 bases from J, with 12 bases between. The CDR3 consists of 13 residues.

The chain combines TRBV7-9 with TRBJ2-5; TRBD1 is a possible D gene (6 bases). The germline gives CDR1 SEHNR, CDR2 FQNEAQ (reference sequence). The CDR3 has 14 amino acids. The V and J ends lost 2 bases and 3 bases respectively, with 10 bases between them. The CDR3 DNA is TGTGCCAGCAGCTTATCGGACAGTGAAGAGACCCAGTACTTC. Amino acid sequence: CASSLSDSEETQYF.

This chain joins TRBV20-1 and TRBJ2-7, with D tentatively TRBD2 (5 bases). CDR1 is DFQATT and CDR2 is SNEGSKA in the germline V gene (reference sequence). V lost 3 bases to trimming and J lost 4 bases, with 10 bases between them. This CDR3 is 12 amino acids long. The CDR3 here is CSARGVTYEQYV. In nucleotides, the CDR3 is TGCAGTGCTAGGGGAGTAACGTACGAGCAGTACGTC.

This clonotype was counted a few times. The rearrangement uses TRBV9 and TRBJ1-1, with D perhaps TRBD1 (6 bases). Germline lookup yields CDR1 SGDLS and CDR2 YYNGEE. The ends were cut back, 5 bases at V and 6 bases at J, with 17 bases in the middle. This CDR3 has 14 residues. The CDR3 spells CASRPGEWGAEAFF. The DNA for the CDR3 is TGTGCCAGCAGACCAGGGGAGTGGGGCGCTGAAGCTTTCTTT.

The chain combines TRBV7-6 with TRBJ2-5, with D perhaps matching TRBD1 (5 bases). Germline values: CDR1 SGHVS, CDR2 FNYEAQ. Between the trimmed V and J ends, which lost 1 base and 1 base, there was a span of 13 bases. The CDR3 contains 16 residues. In DNA form, the CDR3 reads TGTGCCAGCAGCTTAGTGGTAGGGGAAACCCAAGAGACCCAGTACTTC. Translation: CASSLVVGETQETQYF.